This is a list of T cell receptor beta chains from one sample in a study of blood T cell repertoires in COVID-19. Clones were sequenced by immunoSEQ multiplex PCR, and TCRdb holds only the in-frame ones, with some missing. Here the sample spans approximately 52,000 clones, more than 90% being singletons. The sample comprised peripheral blood. Receptor source: a man aged 50-60 years with active COVID-19. The CDR3 runs from the conserved cysteine through the conserved F or W. The D gene is left open where the match is weak. The size of a clone is reported for some rows only, either as once, few or many, or as a class for expanded clones.

>TRBJ1-3|-|TRBV19|-
TGTGCCAGTACTCTGGGGGCAGCAAGCTCTGGAAACACCATATATTTT
CASTLGAASSGNTIYF
>TRBJ2-7|TRBD1|TRBV5-1|once
TGCGCCAGCAGCTTTAGCACAGGGGGTATCTACGAGCAGTACTTC
CASSFSTGGIYEQYF
>TRBJ1-4|-|TRBV2|-
TGTGCCAGCAGTAACGGCGGAACTAATGAAAAACTGTTTTTT
CASSNGGTNEKLFF
>TRBJ2-5|-|TRBV5-4|-
TGTGCCAGCAGCGACGGAGGGGGCAAGATCGAGACCCAGTACTTC
CASSDGGGKIETQYF
>TRBJ2-7|-|TRBV28|-
TGTGCCAGCAATAGCAGAGCCTACGAGCAGTACTTC
CASNSRAYEQYF
>TRBJ2-7|TRBD2|TRBV30|-
TGTGCCGCCCACTCGGGACTAGCGGGGGTCAGTTACGAGCAGTACTTC
CAAHSGLAGVSYEQYF
>TRBJ1-5|TRBD1|TRBV7-2|-
TGTGCCAGCAGCCCGGACAGGGGCAATCAGCCCCAGCATTTT
CASSPDRGNQPQHF
>TRBJ2-7|TRBD2|TRBV6-2/TRBV6-3|-
TGTGCCAGCAGTTACCGACGGGAGGGACCCTACGAGCAGTACTTC
CASSYRREGPYEQYF
>TRBJ1-2|TRBD1|TRBV19|-
TGTGCCAGTAGTGAGGAATCGACAGGGCTCTATGGCTACACCTTC
CASSEESTGLYGYTF
>TRBJ2-7|TRBD2|TRBV7-2|-
TGTGCCAGCAGTCCTACTAGCGGTTCCTACGAGCAGTACTTC
CASSPTSGSYEQYF
>TRBJ2-7|TRBD1|TRBV5-1|-
TGCGCCAGCAGCTGGACAGGGAGCTACGAGCAGTACTTC
CASSWTGSYEQYF
>TRBJ2-2|TRBD1|TRBV28|-
TGTGCCAGTGTTAGGGGGCTGGGGAACACCGGGGAGCTGTTTTTT
CASVRGLGNTGELFF
>TRBJ2-7|-|TRBV3-1/TRBV3-2|-
TGTGCCAGCAGCCGAGACAGGTACTCCTACGAGCAGTACTTC
CASSRDRYSYEQYF
>TRBJ2-7|TRBD1|TRBV6-5|-
TGTGCCAGCAGGGGGACAGCTACTTCCTACGAGCAGTACTTC
CASRGTATSYEQYF
>TRBJ2-5|-|TRBV5-1|-
TGCGCCAGCAGCTTGGGAACAGGCCAAGAGACCCAGTACTTC
CASSLGTGQETQYF
>TRBJ2-3|TRBD2|TRBV5-1|-
TGCGCCAGCAGCTTGGCAGCTAGCGGGAGCACAGATACGCAGTATTTT
CASSLAASGSTDTQYF
>TRBJ2-7|-|TRBV27|-
TGTGCCAGCAGTTTTTCGGCGGGGTGGTACGAGCAGTACTTC
CASSFSAGWYEQYF
>TRBJ2-1|-|TRBV3-1/TRBV3-2|-
TGTGCCAGCAGCTTCCGGACAAGCGGGGAGCAGTTCTTC
CASSFRTSGEQFF
>TRBJ2-1|TRBD1|TRBV24-1|-
TGTGCCACCAGTGAGGGGGGACAGGGGGCAGTCGGGGAGCAGTTCTTC
CATSEGGQGAVGEQFF
>TRBJ1-2|TRBD1|TRBV3-1/TRBV3-2|-
TGTGCCACCAGGGGAGCCGGGACAGGGGATGGCTACACCTTC
CATRGAGTGDGYTF
>TRBJ2-2|TRBD2|TRBV7-2|-
TGTGCCAGCAGCGTCCTTACTAGCGGGAGTAGCACCGGGGAGCTGTTTTTT
CASSVLTSGSSTGELFF
>TRBJ2-4|TRBD1|TRBV24-1|-
TGTGCCACCAGTGACCCCCGAGGGGACAGAAAAAACATTCAGTACTTC
CATSDPRGDRKNIQYF
>TRBJ1-2|-|TRBV5-1|-
TGCGCCAGCAGCTTGGAGACTGCCACCTATGGCTACACCTTC
CASSLETATYGYTF
>TRBJ2-6|-|TRBV7-2|-
TGTGCCAGCAGCTTAGCGCGCCCGCAGGGGTACTCTGGGGCCAACGTCCTGACTTTC
CASSLARPQGYSGANVLTF
>TRBJ2-1|TRBD2|TRBV5-1|once
TGCGCCAGCAGCCCTATTAGCGGGAGGGACGGGGGTGAGCAGTTCTTC
CASSPISGRDGGEQFF
>TRBJ1-2|-|TRBV27|-
TGTGCCAGCAGTTTATCTCCAGGGCGGGGCTATGGCTACACCTTC
CASSLSPGRGYGYTF
>TRBJ2-3|TRBD2|TRBV10-1|-
TGCGCCAGCAGTGAGTCCTTGAGACTAGCGGGGGGTGAAGATACGCAGTATTTT
CASSESLRLAGGEDTQYF
>TRBJ2-2|-|TRBV6-5|-
TGTGCCAGCACCGGGGGCGGGGAGCTGTTTTTT
CASTGGGELFF
>TRBJ1-1|-|TRBV9|-
TGTGCCAGCAGCGTAGTTCCGGTCAGGGGAACTGAAGCTTTCTTT
CASSVVPVRGTEAFF
>TRBJ1-6|TRBD1|TRBV11-2|few
TGTGCCAGCGGGACAGGGTATAATTCACCCCTCCACTTT
CASGTGYNSPLHF
>TRBJ2-1|TRBD1|TRBV6-5|-
TGTGCCAGCAGTTCGCGACAGGGGGGAAACAATGAGCAGTTCTTC
CASSSRQGGNNEQFF
>TRBJ2-7|TRBD1|TRBV5-4|-
TGTGCCAGCAGCCTGCCCGGACAGGGGGCTATCTACGAGCAGTACTTC
CASSLPGQGAIYEQYF
>TRBJ2-2|TRBD1|TRBV29-1|-
TGCAGCGTCGACCAGACAGGGGGCATCACCGGGGAGCTGTTTTTT
CSVDQTGGITGELFF